The 27 T cell receptor beta chains below all came from one sample that was sequenced in a study of T cell changes during pregnancy in multiple sclerosis. Assay: immunoSEQ multiplex PCR; the TCRdb copy retains only in-frame clones and omits some. Among 70,000 to 75,000 clones listed, around nine tenths were seen once. Sequencing used peripheral blood, obtained in the second trimester of pregnancy. Source of these receptors: a female donor in good health, enrolled as a control in a pregnancy study.

This chain links TRBV2 with TRBJ2-5, with D unclear. The end of the DNA fits TRBJ2-7 better, so the J call may be wrong. The V gene's germline CDR1 is SNHLY and CDR2 FYNNEI. The CDR3 sequence is 12 residues long. CDR3 protein: CASSGQNYEQYF. CDR3 sequence (DNA): TGTGCCAGCAGTGGGCAGAACTACGAGCAGTACTTC.

Note on this clone: One end of the junction varies from germline; a read error may be responsible. The chain combines TRBV19 with TRBJ2-4, with 7 bases matching TRBD2. The germline V gene encodes CDR1 LNHDA and CDR2 SQIVND (reference sequence). This CDR3 has 12 amino acids. The CDR3 DNA is TGTGCCAGTAGGGGAGGGACTCCGAGGGTTGACTTC. Translating it yields CASRGGTPRVDF.

This clone has only a few counts. The J gene is TRBJ1-4, the V gene TRBV5-1; 9 bases align to TRBD1. This CDR3 contains 16 residues. Germline CDR1 and CDR2: SGHRS and YFSETQ. After removal of 3 bases from V and 7 bases from J, the junction contained 10 bases not matched to a gene. The CDR3 reads CASSSYVGTGSEKLFF. Written as DNA, the CDR3 is TGCGCCAGCAGCTCCTATGTGGGGACAGGGAGTGAAAAACTGTTTTTT. Full variable domain (rest looked up from reference TRBV5-1 and TRBJ1-4): KAGVTQTPRYLIKTRGQQVTLSCSPISGHRSVSWYQQTPGQGLQFLFEYFSETQRNKGNFPGRFSGRQFSNSRSEMNVSTLELGDSALYLCASSSYVGTGSEKLFFGSGTQLSVL.

This clone was detected only once. The chain employs TRBV27 and TRBJ2-1; TRBD1 agrees at 9 bases. J gave up 7 bases and V 6 bases, and 13 bases lay outside the gene matches. The CDR3 runs to 16 residues. Per germline, CDR1 MNHEY and CDR2 SMNVEV (reference sequence). CDR3 nucleotides: TGTGCCAGCAGATCCGCGGACAGGGGTGGGGGAAATGAGCAGTTCTTC. This sequence encodes CASRSADRGGGNEQFF.

Only one count was recorded for this clone. V gene TRBV13 combines with J gene TRBJ2-7; tentatively, D is TRBD2 (5 bases). Trimming removed 1 base from V and 3 bases from J, with 13 bases in between. Per germline, CDR1 PRHDT and CDR2 FYEKMQ (reference sequence). The CDR3 has 15 amino acids. The CDR3 DNA reads as TGTGCCAGCAGCTTAGTACGGACTCGGAGCTACGAGCAGTACTTC. This codes for CASSLVRTRSYEQYF.

This clone came up once. The genes are TRBV5-4 and TRBJ2-7; TRBD1 matches at 9 bases. Germline V gives CDR1 SGHNT, CDR2 YYREEE (reference sequence). The V and J ends lost 4 bases and 5 bases, in that order; junction bases with no gene match: 4. The CDR3 extends over 13 amino acids. The CDR3 spells CASSVDRGHEQYF. The CDR3 DNA is TGTGCCAGCAGCGTGGACAGGGGCCACGAGCAGTACTTC.

This chain joins TRBV30 and TRBJ1-2; TRBD1 aligns across 8 bases. CDR3 size: 13 residues. Germline V gives CDR1 GTSNPN, CDR2 SVGIG (reference sequence). After removal of 3 bases from V and 8 bases from J, the junction contained 8 bases not matched to a gene. CDR3 loop: CAWSPGGLRGYTF. As DNA, the CDR3 is TGTGCCTGGAGCCCAGGGGGCTTGAGGGGCTACACCTTC.

The V call is TRBV6-6, the J call TRBJ1-4; a weak D match, TRBD1 (6 bases). V lost 4 bases, J lost 5 bases, and 14 bases lay in between. The CDR3 loop spans 15 amino acids. Germline V gene lookup returns CDR1 MNHNY and CDR2 SVGAGI (reference sequence). The CDR3, as DNA: TGTGCCAGCAGTTCCCAGGGGTACAGAAATGAAAAACTGTTTTTT. The encoded protein is CASSSQGYRNEKLFF.

For the CDR3, the DNA is TGTGCCAGCAGCTTATCTGGTGAGGGATACAATGAGCAGTTCTTC. This translates into CASSLSGEGYNEQFF. The chain combines TRBV7-2 with TRBJ2-1; maybe TRBD2 (5 bases). This CDR3 spans 15 amino acids. Germline V gives CDR1 SGHTA, CDR2 FQGNSA. V dropped 2 bases and J dropped 4 bases, with 12 bases sitting between them. The whole variable domain, remainder taken from reference TRBV7-2 and TRBJ2-1, is GAGVSQSPSNKVTEKGKDVELRCDPISGHTALYWYRQSLGQGLEFLIYFQGNSAPDKSGLPSDRFSAERTGGSVSTLTIQRTQQEDSAVYLCASSLSGEGYNEQFFGPGTRLTVL.

This chain links TRBV19 with TRBJ1-2; 9 bases map to TRBD1. The J segment lost 12 bases and the V segment lost 3 bases, leaving 8 bases of the junction unmatched. The germline CDR1 and CDR2 sequences are LNHDA and SQIVND (reference sequence). There are 13 residues in the CDR3. CDR3 sequence reads: CASSIPGQGRNTF. DNA for the CDR3: TGTGCCAGTAGTATCCCGGGACAGGGTAGGAACACCTTC.

The chain employs TRBV2 and TRBJ2-1, with 8 positions matching TRBD2. The V and J ends lost 6 bases and 2 bases, in that order; junction bases with no gene match: 9. Germline V gene lookup returns CDR1 SNHLY and CDR2 FYNNEI. The CDR3 covers 16 residues. CDR3 loop: CASRLSSGAPYNEQFF. The CDR3 coding sequence is TGTGCCAGCAGACTGAGTAGCGGGGCCCCCTACAATGAGCAGTTCTTC. Using reference TRBV2 and TRBJ2-1 for the parts outside the CDR3, the full variable domain is EPEVTQTPSHQVTQMGQEVILRCVPISNHLYFYWYRQILGQKVEFLVSFYNNEISEKSEIFDDQFSVERPDGSNFTLKIRSTKLEDSAMYFCASRLSSGAPYNEQFFGPGTRLTVL.

V is TRBV13 and J is TRBJ1-3; D gene ambiguous. Per the germline V gene, CDR1 is PRHDT and CDR2 is FYEKMQ (reference sequence). Trimming took off 8 bases at V and 4 bases at J, with 15 bases between the two ends. This CDR3 is 14 amino acids long. CDR3: CASRHGSAGNTIYF. The CDR3 nucleotides read TGTGCCAGCCGCCACGGGTCAGCCGGAAACACCATATATTTT.

V is TRBV30 and J is TRBJ1-2, with TRBD1 matching 10 bases. Unmatched junction bases numbered 11, after V lost 4 bases and J lost 6 bases. CDR3 size: 15 residues. The germline V gene has CDR1 GTSNPN and CDR2 SVGIG (reference sequence). The CDR3 bases are TGTGCCTGGACCTCCCTGGGACAGGGGAGAAATGGCTACACCTTC. It codes for CAWTSLGQGRNGYTF.

This chain joins TRBV11-2 and TRBJ2-5; the D gene is possibly TRBD1 (6 bases). Trimming left V 5 bases short and J 5 bases short, with 15 bases between. Germline-derived CDR1 and CDR2 are SGHAT and FQNNGV. This CDR3 comprises 14 residues. The CDR3 bases are TGTGCCAGCAGCCCCCTGGGGGCCTGGGAGACCCAGTACTTC. This encodes CASSPLGAWETQYF.

The V gene is TRBV18, the J gene TRBJ1-5; D is ambiguous. CDR1 and CDR2 from the germline V gene are KGHSH and LQKENI. With 8 bases removed from V and 4 bases from J, the gap between germline ends came to 9 bases. CDR3 length equals 12 residues. The CDR3 DNA reads TGTGCCAGCGCGGCCGGGAATCAGCCCCAGCATTTT. Translating it yields CASAAGNQPQHF.

The V and J genes are TRBV7-9 and TRBJ2-1; TRBD2 agrees at 14 bases. V shed 5 bases, J shed 1 base, and the junction held 10 bases outside the gene matches. This CDR3 comprises 19 residues. CDR1 SEHNR and CDR2 FQNEAQ come from the germline V gene (reference sequence). In DNA, the CDR3 is TGTGCCAGCAGCGGTGTCCGGACTAGCGGGGGGTCATCCTACAATGAGCAGTTCTTC. It is translated as CASSGVRTSGGSSYNEQFF.

The chain uses TRBV7-9 and TRBJ1-1, with 7 bases identical to TRBD1. CDR1 and CDR2 (germline): SEHNR, FQNEAQ (reference sequence). The V gene end was trimmed by 6 bases and the J gene end by 5 bases; junction bases not matched to a gene: 6. The CDR3 spans 13 residues. CDR3 loop: CASSPTGETEAFF. The CDR3 DNA reads as TGTGCCAGCAGTCCAACAGGGGAGACTGAAGCTTTCTTT.

The chain recombines TRBV7-2 with TRBJ2-4; 7 bases align to TRBD1. CDR3 size: 15 residues. The V segment lost 2 bases and the J segment 3 bases; nucleotides outside the gene matches: 4. Per germline, CDR1 SGHTA and CDR2 FQGNSA. CDR3 nucleotide sequence: TGTGCCAGCAGCTTAAGGACAGGAGACAAAAACATTCAGTACTTC. As protein: CASSLRTGDKNIQYF.

V usage is TRBV7-2 and J usage is TRBJ1-4; 8 bases agree with TRBD1. CDR1 is SGHTA, CDR2 FQGNSA, per germline. CDR3 length: 18 amino acids. V lost 5 bases, J lost 1 base, and 12 bases stayed unmatched. The CDR3 loop is CASSQQGARSGTNEKLFF. CDR3 nucleotides: TGTGCCAGCAGCCAGCAGGGGGCGCGGAGTGGAACTAATGAAAAACTGTTTTTT.

The chain joins TRBV7-9 to TRBJ2-7; D remains ambiguous. This CDR3 contains 11 residues. Germline V lookup: CDR1 SEHNR, CDR2 FQNEAQ (reference sequence). Between the trimmed V and J ends, which lost 5 bases and 6 bases, there was a span of 8 bases. The CDR3 sequence: CASSPLFEQYF. For the CDR3, the DNA is TGTGCCAGCAGCCCTTTGTTCGAGCAGTACTTC. The complete variable domain, with remaining parts taken from reference TRBV7-9 and TRBJ2-7, reads DTGVSQNPRHKITKRGQNVTFRCDPISEHNRLYWYRQTLGQGPEFLTYFQNEAQLEKSRLLSDRFSAERPKGSFSTLEIQRTEQGDSAMYLCASSPLFEQYFGPGTRLTVT.

The gene calls are TRBV9 and TRBJ1-2; D is perhaps TRBD1 (5 bases). This CDR3 region has 13 residues. The V gene's germline CDR1 is SGDLS and CDR2 YYNGEE. Trimming removed 2 bases at V and 7 bases at J, with 12 bases between. CDR3 region: CASSVQGLAGYTF. The CDR3 nucleotides are TGTGCCAGCAGCGTCCAGGGCCTGGCTGGCTACACCTTC.

This sequence joins TRBV15 and TRBJ1-4; 8 bases line up with TRBD1. The V gene end was trimmed by 0 bases and the J gene end by 7 bases; junction bases not matched to a gene: 4. The CDR3 sequence is 15 residues long. Germline loops: CDR1 LNHNV, CDR2 YYDKDF (reference sequence). CDR3: CATSREYGTGEKLFF. CDR3 bases: TGTGCCACCAGCAGAGAATACGGGACAGGTGAAAAACTGTTTTTT.

The V gene is TRBV2, the J gene TRBJ1-1; 8 positions match TRBD1. Losses at the gene ends were 4 bases for V and 0 bases for J; bases not matched to a gene: 4. The CDR3 contains 15 residues. Germline loops: CDR1 SNHLY, CDR2 FYNNEI. The CDR3 DNA follows: TGTGCCAGCAGTGGTTGGACAGGGCTGAACACTGAAGCTTTCTTT. Residues: CASSGWTGLNTEAFF. The full variable domain, rest sourced from reference TRBV2 and TRBJ1-1, is EPEVTQTPSHQVTQMGQEVILRCVPISNHLYFYWYRQILGQKVEFLVSFYNNEISEKSEIFDDQFSVERPDGSNFTLKIRSTKLEDSAMYFCASSGWTGLNTEAFFGQGTRLTVV.

This chain connects TRBV6-5 to TRBJ2-1, with 9 positions matching TRBD2. The CDR3 runs 15 residues. Germline V gene data show CDR1 as MNHEY and CDR2 as SVGAGI. V was pared by 6 bases and J by 3 bases, with 6 bases of the junction left unmatched. The CDR3, as DNA: TGTGCCAGCAGCAGCGGGGGGTTGGGCTACAATGAGCAGTTCTTC. Amino acid sequence: CASSSGGLGYNEQFF.

The chain employs TRBV7-9 and TRBJ2-2; D possibly corresponds to TRBD2 (5 bases). Trimming shortened V by 5 bases and J by 5 bases, and 12 bases separated the two germline ends. Germline CDR1 SEHNR, CDR2 FQNEAQ (reference sequence). CDR3 length: 14 residues. CDR3 protein: CASSHGGGTGELFF. The CDR3 DNA sequence: TGTGCCAGCAGCCATGGCGGCGGGACCGGGGAGCTGTTTTTT.

The rearrangement uses TRBV28 and TRBJ1-2; 7 positions agree with TRBD1. J gave up 7 bases and V 1 base, and 9 bases lay outside the gene matches. CDR3 length: 15 residues. The germline gives CDR1 MDHEN, CDR2 SYDVKM. In DNA, the CDR3 is TGTGCCAGCAGTTTATCGACAGGGCGGTTGCGTGGCTACACCTTC. Encoded protein: CASSLSTGRLRGYTF.

This clone was observed a single time. The genes are TRBV5-1 and TRBJ2-7; D perhaps matches TRBD2 (6 bases). The V gene's germline CDR1 is SGHRS and CDR2 YFSETQ. The CDR3 covers 13 residues. With 2 bases removed from V and 5 bases from J, the gap between germline ends came to 11 bases. This CDR3 reads CASSLLPGDEQYF. The DNA of the CDR3 is TGCGCCAGCAGCTTACTTCCGGGGGACGAGCAGTACTTC.